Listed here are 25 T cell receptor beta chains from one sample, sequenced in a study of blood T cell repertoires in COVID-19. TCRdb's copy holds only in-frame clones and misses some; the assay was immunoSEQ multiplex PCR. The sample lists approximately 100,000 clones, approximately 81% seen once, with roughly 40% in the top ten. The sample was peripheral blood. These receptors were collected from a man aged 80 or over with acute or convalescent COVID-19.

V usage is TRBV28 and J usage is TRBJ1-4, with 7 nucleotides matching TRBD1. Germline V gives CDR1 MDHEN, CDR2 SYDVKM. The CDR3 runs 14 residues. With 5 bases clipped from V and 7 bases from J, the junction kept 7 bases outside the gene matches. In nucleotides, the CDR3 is TGTGCCAGCAGTCGACAGGGCTCTGGTGAAAAACTGTTTTTT. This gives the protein CASSRQGSGEKLFF.

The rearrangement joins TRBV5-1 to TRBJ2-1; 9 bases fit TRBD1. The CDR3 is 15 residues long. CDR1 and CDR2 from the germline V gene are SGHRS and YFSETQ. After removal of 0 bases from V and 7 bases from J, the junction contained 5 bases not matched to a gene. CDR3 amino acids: CASSLADRGMNEQFF. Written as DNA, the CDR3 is TGCGCCAGCAGCTTGGCGGACAGGGGTATGAATGAGCAGTTCTTC.

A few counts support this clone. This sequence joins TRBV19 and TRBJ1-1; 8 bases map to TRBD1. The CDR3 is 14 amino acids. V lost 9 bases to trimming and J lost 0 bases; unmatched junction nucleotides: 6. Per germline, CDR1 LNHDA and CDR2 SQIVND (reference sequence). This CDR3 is CASNQGAMNTEAFF. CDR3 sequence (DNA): TGTGCCAGCAACCAGGGGGCTATGAACACTGAAGCTTTCTTT.

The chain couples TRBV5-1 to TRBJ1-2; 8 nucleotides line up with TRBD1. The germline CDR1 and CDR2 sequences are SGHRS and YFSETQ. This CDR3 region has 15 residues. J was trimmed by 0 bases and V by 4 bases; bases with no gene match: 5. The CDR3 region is CASSTRTGTNYGYTF. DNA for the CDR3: TGCGCCAGCAGCACCCGGACAGGGACTAACTATGGCTACACCTTC. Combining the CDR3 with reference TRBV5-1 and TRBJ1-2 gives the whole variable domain KAGVTQTPRYLIKTRGQQVTLSCSPISGHRSVSWYQQTPGQGLQFLFEYFSETQRNKGNFPGRFSGRQFSNSRSEMNVSTLELGDSALYLCASSTRTGTNYGYTFGSGTRLTVV.

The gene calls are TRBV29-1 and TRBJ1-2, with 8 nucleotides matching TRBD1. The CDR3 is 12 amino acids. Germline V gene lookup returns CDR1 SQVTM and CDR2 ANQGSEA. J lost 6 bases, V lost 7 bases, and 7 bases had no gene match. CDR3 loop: CSGWTGPDGYTF. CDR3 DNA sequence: TGCAGCGGCTGGACAGGGCCTGATGGCTACACCTTC.

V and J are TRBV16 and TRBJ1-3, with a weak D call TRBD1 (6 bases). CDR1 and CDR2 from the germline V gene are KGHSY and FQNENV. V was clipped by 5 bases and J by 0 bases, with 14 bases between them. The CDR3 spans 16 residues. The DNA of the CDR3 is TGTGCCAGCAGCGAAACTGGACAGTTCTCTGGAAACACCATATATTTT. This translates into CASSETGQFSGNTIYF.

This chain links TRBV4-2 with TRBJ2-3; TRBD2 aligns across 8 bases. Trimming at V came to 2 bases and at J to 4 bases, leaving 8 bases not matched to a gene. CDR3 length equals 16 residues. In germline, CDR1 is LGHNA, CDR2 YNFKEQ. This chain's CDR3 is CASSQSSGHPADTQYF. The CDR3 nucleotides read TGTGCCAGCAGCCAATCTAGCGGGCACCCGGCAGATACGCAGTATTTT.

CDR3 DNA: TGTGCCAGCATCCCAAAGTTCTTC. This translates into CASIPKFF. The V gene is TRBV7-9, the J gene TRBJ2-1; D call uncertain. The V and J ends lost 7 bases and 14 bases respectively, with 6 bases between them. The CDR3 runs 8 residues. Germline lookup yields CDR1 SEHNR and CDR2 FQNEAQ (reference sequence).

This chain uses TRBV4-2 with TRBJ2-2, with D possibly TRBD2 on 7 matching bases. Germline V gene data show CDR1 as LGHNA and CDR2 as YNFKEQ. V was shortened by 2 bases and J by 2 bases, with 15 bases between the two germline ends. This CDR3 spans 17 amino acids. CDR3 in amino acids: CASSQSPGGLNTGELFF. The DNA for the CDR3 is TGTGCCAGCAGCCAATCGCCGGGGGGCTTAAACACCGGGGAGCTGTTTTTT.

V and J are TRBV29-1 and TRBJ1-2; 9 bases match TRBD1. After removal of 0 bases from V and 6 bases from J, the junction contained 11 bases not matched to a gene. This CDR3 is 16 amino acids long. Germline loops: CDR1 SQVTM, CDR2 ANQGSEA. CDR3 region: CSVEDYPTDRGHGYTF. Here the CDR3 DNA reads TGCAGCGTTGAAGACTACCCTACGGACAGGGGCCATGGCTACACCTTC.

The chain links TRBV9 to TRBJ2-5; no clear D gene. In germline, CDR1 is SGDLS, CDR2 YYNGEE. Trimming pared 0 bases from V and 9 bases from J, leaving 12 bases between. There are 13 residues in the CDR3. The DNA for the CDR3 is TGTGCCAGCAGCGTAGCAAGCGAGGCGGCCCAGTACTTC. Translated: CASSVASEAAQYF.

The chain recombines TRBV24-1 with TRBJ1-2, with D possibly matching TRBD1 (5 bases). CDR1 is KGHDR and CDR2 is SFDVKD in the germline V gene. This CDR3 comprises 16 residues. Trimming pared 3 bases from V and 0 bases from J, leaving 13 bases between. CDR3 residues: CATSDTPDRANYGYTF. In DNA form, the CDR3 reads TGTGCCACCAGTGATACCCCCGACAGAGCTAACTATGGCTACACCTTC.

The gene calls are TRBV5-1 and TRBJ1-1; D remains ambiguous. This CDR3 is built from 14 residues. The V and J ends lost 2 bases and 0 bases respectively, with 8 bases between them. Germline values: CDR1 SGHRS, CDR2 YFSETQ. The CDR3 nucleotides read TGCGCCAGCAGCTTTGGAGGTATGAACACTGAAGCTTTCTTT. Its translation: CASSFGGMNTEAFF.

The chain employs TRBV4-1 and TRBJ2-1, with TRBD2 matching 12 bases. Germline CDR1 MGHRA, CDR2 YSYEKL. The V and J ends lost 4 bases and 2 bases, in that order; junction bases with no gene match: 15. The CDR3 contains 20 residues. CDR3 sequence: CASSLATGLAGQLAYNEQFF. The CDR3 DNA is TGCGCCAGCAGCCTAGCGACGGGACTAGCGGGCCAATTGGCCTACAATGAGCAGTTCTTC.

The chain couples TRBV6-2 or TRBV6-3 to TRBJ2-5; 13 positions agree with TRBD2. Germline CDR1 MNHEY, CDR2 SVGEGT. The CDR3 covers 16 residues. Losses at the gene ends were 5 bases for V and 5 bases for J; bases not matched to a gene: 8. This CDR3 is CASSTWTSGRVETQYF. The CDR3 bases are TGTGCCAGCAGTACGTGGACTAGCGGGAGAGTGGAGACCCAGTACTTC.

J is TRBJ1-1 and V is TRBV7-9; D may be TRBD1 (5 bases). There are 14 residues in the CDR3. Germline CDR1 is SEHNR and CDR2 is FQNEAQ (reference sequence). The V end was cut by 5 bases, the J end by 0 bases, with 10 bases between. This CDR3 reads CASSPSGMNTEAFF. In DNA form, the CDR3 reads TGTGCCAGCAGCCCATCAGGGATGAACACTGAAGCTTTCTTT.

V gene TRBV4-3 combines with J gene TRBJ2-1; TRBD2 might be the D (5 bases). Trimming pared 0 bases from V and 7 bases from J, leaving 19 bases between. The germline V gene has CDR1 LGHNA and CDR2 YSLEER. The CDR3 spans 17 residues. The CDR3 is CASSQDGGGSPRNEQFF. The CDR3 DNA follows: TGCGCCAGCAGCCAAGATGGTGGCGGGTCTCCAAGGAATGAGCAGTTCTTC.

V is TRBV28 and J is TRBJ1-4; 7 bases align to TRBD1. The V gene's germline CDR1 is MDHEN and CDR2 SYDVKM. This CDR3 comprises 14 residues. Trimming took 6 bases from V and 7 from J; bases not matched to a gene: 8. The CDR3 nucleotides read TGTGCCAGCAGAACGACAGGGAGAGGTGAAAAACTGTTTTTT. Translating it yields CASRTTGRGEKLFF.

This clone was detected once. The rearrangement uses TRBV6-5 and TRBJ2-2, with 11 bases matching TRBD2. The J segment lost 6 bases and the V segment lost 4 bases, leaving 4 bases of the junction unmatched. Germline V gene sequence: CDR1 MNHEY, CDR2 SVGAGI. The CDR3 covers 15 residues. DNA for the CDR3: TGTGCCAGCAGTTCTTTAGCGGGAGGGGCCGGGGAGCTGTTTTTT. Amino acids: CASSSLAGGAGELFF.

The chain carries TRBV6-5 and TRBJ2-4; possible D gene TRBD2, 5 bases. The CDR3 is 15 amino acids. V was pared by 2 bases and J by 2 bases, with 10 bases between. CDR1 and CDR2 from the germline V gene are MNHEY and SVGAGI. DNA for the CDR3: TGTGCCAGCAGTTACGGTACGGGGACCAAAAACATTCAGTACTTC. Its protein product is CASSYGTGTKNIQYF.

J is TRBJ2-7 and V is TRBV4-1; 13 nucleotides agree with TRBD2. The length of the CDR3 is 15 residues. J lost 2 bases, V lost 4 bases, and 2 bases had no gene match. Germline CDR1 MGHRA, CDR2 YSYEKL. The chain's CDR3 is CASSRGLAGTYEQYF. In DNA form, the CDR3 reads TGCGCCAGCAGCCGGGGACTAGCGGGGACCTACGAGCAGTACTTC.

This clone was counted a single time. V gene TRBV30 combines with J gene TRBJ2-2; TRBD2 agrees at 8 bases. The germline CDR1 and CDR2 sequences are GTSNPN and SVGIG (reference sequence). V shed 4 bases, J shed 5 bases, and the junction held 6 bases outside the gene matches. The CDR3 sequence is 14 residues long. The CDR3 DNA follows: TGTGCCTGGACGGGACTAGGCCCAACCGGGGAGCTGTTTTTT. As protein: CAWTGLGPTGELFF.

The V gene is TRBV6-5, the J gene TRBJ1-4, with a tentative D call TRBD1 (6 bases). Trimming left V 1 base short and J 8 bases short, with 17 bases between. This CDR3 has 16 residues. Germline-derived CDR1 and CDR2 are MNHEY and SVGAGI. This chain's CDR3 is CASSYLGQSSAEKLFF. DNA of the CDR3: TGTGCCAGCAGTTACTTGGGACAATCCTCCGCCGAAAAACTGTTTTTT.

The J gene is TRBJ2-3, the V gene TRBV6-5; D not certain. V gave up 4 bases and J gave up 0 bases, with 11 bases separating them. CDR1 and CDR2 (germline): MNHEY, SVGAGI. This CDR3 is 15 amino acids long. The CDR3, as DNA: TGTGCCAGCAGTTCCCAGAAGTCTAGCACAGATACGCAGTATTTT. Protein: CASSSQKSSTDTQYF.

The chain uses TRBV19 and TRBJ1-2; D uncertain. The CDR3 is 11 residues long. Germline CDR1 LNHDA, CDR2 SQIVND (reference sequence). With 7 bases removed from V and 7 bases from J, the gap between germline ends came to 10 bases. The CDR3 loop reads CASTTGSGYTF. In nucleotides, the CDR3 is TGTGCCAGTACCACCGGTTCTGGCTACACCTTC.